This T cell receptor (beta chain) was identified during a study of cytomegalovirus exposure and HLA in healthy donors. Whole-study findings and limits: HLA allele associations emerged for roughly 17,000 TCR beta sequences in a later analysis, at 0.05 false discovery rate.

The PCR ran on 60 Vbeta and 13 Jbeta primers. The assay was immunoSEQ multiplex PCR, and TCRdb's table has in-frame clones only and misses some. The table shows approximately 160,000 clones, with approximately 80% occurring only once. After removal of 5 bases from V and 7 bases from J, the junction contained 10 bases not matched to a gene. The CDR3 extends over 15 amino acids. Germline CDR1 reads SGHNT; CDR2 reads YENEEA. With respect to this clone: Its specificity is not known.

The TCR was taken from a woman aged 18-29 years in good health and CMV-seronegative. Sequencing was carried out using PBMCs. The chain combines TRBV11-3 with TRBJ2-7, with 11 bases lining up with TRBD1. CDR3 region: CASSLIGQGAQEQYF. The CDR3 DNA reads as TGTGCCAGCAGCCTTATTGGACAGGGGGCGCAAGAGCAGTACTTC.